This T cell receptor (beta chain) appears in the sequencing data of a study of regulatory T cells in long-lasting Graves disease. The time point denotes: newly diagnosed GD, antithyroid drugs for less than 3 months. RNA extracted from PBMCs served as the sequencing template. Trimming cost V 4 bases and J 4 bases, with 17 bases left between them. The length of the CDR3 is 16 residues. The germline V gene has CDR1 MNHEY and CDR2 SMNVEV (reference sequence). In this sample, this clonotype turned up many times. Its antigen is undetermined. Points from the study as a whole: Small sample size may have lowered accuracy. TRBV28, TRBJ1-2 and TRBJ2-5 were segments that persistent disease favored.

The authors built TCR beta libraries using iRepertoire HTBI primers and Arm-PCR of CDR3 regions. TCRdb called the multiplex PCR reads again in MiXCR, with one record for every CDR3 protein. The table has some 240,000 distinct CDR3 sequences, roughly 18% seen once; the top ten hold roughly 12%. These data are also associated with another study on T cells in Graves' hyperthyroidism and ophthalmopathy. That work adds: HTBI primers were the set used in a first-round RT-PCR of the TCR CDR3. A 13 V-J signature model discriminated ophthalmopathy versus stable hyperthyroidism.

The sample here was peripheral blood mononuclear cells (PBMCs), taken at new diagnosis, from a patient treated with antithyroid drugs. The J gene is TRBJ2-1, the V gene TRBV27; D is possibly TRBD1 (6 bases). The TCR was taken from a woman aged 30 to 39 with Graves disease. This CDR3 reads CASSSPPRTAYNEQFF. Here the CDR3 DNA reads TGTGCCAGCAGTTCACCCCCAAGGACAGCTTACAATGAGCAGTTCTTC.